These 3 T cell receptor beta chains were sequenced from one sample in a study of blood T cells in healthy people across ages. Alongside a J-beta primer mix, a sample-barcoded 5' primer served in a second PCR lasting about 7 to 11 cycles. TCRdb redid the calling of the 5' RACE reads with MiXCR, one entry per CDR3 protein. The repertoire has more than 1,000,000 distinct CDR3 sequences, approximately 26% of them found once; the top ten carry approximately 0.79%. This same sample was also part of a study on T cells of mothers and their children.

Sequencing input: blood. Receptors were obtained from a girl aged 2-10 years in good health.

This clonotype occurred a few times. The genes are TRBV29-1 and TRBJ1-2, with D tentatively TRBD1 (6 bases). CDR1 SQVTM and CDR2 ANQGSEA come from the germline V gene. The CDR3 totals 11 residues. V lost 4 bases to trimming and J lost 6 bases, with 9 bases between them. CDR3 DNA: TGCAGCGTTGGACAGGACGATGGCTACACCTTC. Translating gives CSVGQDDGYTF. Complete variable domain (other parts from reference TRBV29-1 and TRBJ1-2): SAVISQKPSRDICQRGTSLTIQCQVDSQVTMMFWYRQQPGQSLTLIATANQGSEATYESGFVIDKFPISRPNLTFSTLTVSNMSPEDSSIYLCSVGQDDGYTFGSGTRLTVV.

This clonotype was seen a handful of times. V usage is TRBV29-1 and J usage is TRBJ2-5, with 9 positions matching TRBD2. V shed 4 bases, J shed 2 bases, and the junction held 14 bases outside the gene matches. Germline assignment: CDR1 SQVTM and CDR2 ANQGSEA. The CDR3 has 17 amino acids. CDR3 sequence (DNA): TGCAGCGTTGTTCCCAGCGGGGGGAAAATTACTCAAGAGACCCAGTACTTC. Residues: CSVVPSGGKITQETQYF.

The chain recombines TRBV20-1 with TRBJ2-1; possible D gene TRBD1, 5 bases. The CDR3 is 12 amino acids. Trimming shortened V by 7 bases and J by 5 bases, and 12 bases separated the two germline ends. Germline assignment: CDR1 DFQATT and CDR2 SNEGSKA (reference sequence). The CDR3 bases are TGCAGTGAAGAAGGGGATGACAATGAGCAGTTCTTC. Protein product: CSEEGDDNEQFF.